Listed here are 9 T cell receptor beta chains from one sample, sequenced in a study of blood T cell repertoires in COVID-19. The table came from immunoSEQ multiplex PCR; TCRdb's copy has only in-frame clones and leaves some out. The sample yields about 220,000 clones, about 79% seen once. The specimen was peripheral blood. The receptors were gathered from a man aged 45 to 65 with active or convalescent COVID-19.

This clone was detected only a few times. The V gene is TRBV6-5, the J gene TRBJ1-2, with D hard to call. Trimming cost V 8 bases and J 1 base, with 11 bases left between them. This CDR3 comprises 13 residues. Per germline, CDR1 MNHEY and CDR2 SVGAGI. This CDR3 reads CASAVGDNYGYTF. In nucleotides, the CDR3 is TGTGCCAGCGCGGTCGGGGATAACTATGGCTACACCTTC.

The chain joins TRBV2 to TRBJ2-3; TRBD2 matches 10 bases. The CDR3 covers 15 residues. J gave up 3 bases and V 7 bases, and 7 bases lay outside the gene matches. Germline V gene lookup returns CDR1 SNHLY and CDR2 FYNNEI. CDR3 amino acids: CASKVSGRRTDTQYF. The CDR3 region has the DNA TGTGCCAGCAAGGTTAGCGGGAGGAGGACAGATACGCAGTATTTT.

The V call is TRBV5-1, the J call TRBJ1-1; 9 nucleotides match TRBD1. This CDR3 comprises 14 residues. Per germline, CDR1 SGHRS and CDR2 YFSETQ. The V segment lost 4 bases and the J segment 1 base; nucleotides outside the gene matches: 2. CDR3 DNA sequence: TGCGCCAGCAGCGGACAGGGGTGGAACACTGAAGCTTTCTTT. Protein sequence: CASSGQGWNTEAFF. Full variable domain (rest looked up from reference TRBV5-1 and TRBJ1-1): KAGVTQTPRYLIKTRGQQVTLSCSPISGHRSVSWYQQTPGQGLQFLFEYFSETQRNKGNFPGRFSGRQFSNSRSEMNVSTLELGDSALYLCASSGQGWNTEAFFGQGTRLTVV.

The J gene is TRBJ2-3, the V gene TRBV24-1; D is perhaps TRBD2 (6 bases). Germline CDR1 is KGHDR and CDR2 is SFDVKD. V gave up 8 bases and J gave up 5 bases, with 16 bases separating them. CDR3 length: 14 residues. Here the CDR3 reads CATTTSQGGDTQYF. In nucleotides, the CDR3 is TGTGCCACCACGACTTCGCAGGGAGGAGATACGCAGTATTTT.

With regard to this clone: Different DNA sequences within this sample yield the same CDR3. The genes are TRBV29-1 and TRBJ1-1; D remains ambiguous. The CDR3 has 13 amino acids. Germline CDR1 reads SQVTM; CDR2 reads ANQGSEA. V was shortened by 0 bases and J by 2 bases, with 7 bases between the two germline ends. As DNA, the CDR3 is TGCAGCGTTGAAGATGCAGTTAACACTGAAGCTTTCTTT. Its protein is CSVEDAVNTEAFF. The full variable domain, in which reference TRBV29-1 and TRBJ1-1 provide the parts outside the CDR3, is SAVISQKPSRDICQRGTSLTIQCQVDSQVTMMFWYRQQPGQSLTLIATANQGSEATYESGFVIDKFPISRPNLTFSTLTVSNMSPEDSSIYLCSVEDAVNTEAFFGQGTRLTVV.

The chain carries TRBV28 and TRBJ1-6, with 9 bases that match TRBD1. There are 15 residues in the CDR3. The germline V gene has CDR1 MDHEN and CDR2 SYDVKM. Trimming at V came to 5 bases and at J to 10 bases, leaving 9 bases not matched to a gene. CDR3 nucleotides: TGTGCCAGCAGTCCTCCGGGACAGGGATACTCACCCCTCCACTTT. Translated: CASSPPGQGYSPLHF.

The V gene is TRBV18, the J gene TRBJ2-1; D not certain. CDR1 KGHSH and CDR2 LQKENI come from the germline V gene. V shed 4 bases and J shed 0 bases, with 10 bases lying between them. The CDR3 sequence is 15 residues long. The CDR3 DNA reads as TGTGCCAGCTCACTTGACTTAGGCTCCTACAATGAGCAGTTCTTC. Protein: CASSLDLGSYNEQFF.

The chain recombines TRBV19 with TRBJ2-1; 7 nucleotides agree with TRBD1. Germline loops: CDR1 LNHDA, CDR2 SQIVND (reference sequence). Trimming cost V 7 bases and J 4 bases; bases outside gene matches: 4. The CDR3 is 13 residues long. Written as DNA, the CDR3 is TGTGCCAGTACCGGGACAGCGTACAATGAGCAGTTCTTC. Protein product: CASTGTAYNEQFF. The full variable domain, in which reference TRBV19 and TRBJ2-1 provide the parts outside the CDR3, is DGGITQSPKYLFRKEGQNVTLSCEQNLNHDAMYWYRQDPGQGLRLIYYSQIVNDFQKGDIAEGYSVSREKKESFPLTVTSAQKNPTAFYLCASTGTAYNEQFFGPGTRLTVL.

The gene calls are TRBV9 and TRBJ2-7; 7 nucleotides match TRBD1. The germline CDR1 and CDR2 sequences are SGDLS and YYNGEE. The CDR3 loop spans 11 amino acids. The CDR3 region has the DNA TGCCATACAGGGGATAGGTCCGAGCAGTACGTC. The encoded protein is CHTGDRSEQYV.